A single sample gave rise to the 7 T cell receptor beta chains below, sequenced in a study of a mutant IDH1 vaccine in newly diagnosed glioma. Data came from immunoSEQ multiplex PCR; TCRdb stores just in-frame clones and leaves some out. The data show 35,000 to 45,000 clones, with 65% to 90% seen just once and approximately 4.6% held by the top ten. Time point indicated: week 35, safety follow-up. The investigators gave 300 ug of mutant IDH1 20-mer peptide in each vaccine dose, together with topical imiquimod. The antigens of these receptors remain unknown. This specimen was PBMCs, taken from a glioma patient whose treatment included an IDH1 peptide vaccine. The receptors derive from a woman aged 50 to 60 with glioma.

The J gene is TRBJ1-1, the V gene TRBV6-4; no firm D call. Trimming pared 4 bases from V and 1 base from J, leaving 7 bases between. The germline V gene encodes CDR1 MRHNA and CDR2 SNTAGT. The CDR3 extends over 13 amino acids. CDR3 in DNA: TGTGCCAGCAGTGCCGGTCAGAACACTGAAGCTTTCTTT. It codes for CASSAGQNTEAFF.

This clone was observed a few times. The DNA for the CDR3 is TGTGCCAGCAGCCCCACTAGCGAGGGCGGGGAGCTGTTTTTT. Amino acids: CASSPTSEGGELFF. The chain joins TRBV4-2 to TRBJ2-2; 7 positions agree with TRBD2. The CDR3 runs to 14 residues. Germline lookup yields CDR1 LGHNA and CDR2 YNFKEQ. V lost 4 bases to trimming and J lost 7 bases; unmatched junction nucleotides: 6.

This chain connects TRBV4-3 to TRBJ1-6; possibly TRBD1 for D (6 bases). Germline CDR1 LGHNA, CDR2 YSLEER. Trimming cost V 3 bases and J 10 bases, with 16 bases left between them. The CDR3 sequence is 15 residues long. The CDR3 loop reads CASSQGGQGYSPLHF. CDR3 nucleotides: TGCGCCAGCAGCCAGGGGGGGCAGGGCTACTCACCCCTCCACTTT.

The rearrangement links TRBV5-1 to TRBJ2-7; D is ambiguous. Per germline, CDR1 SGHRS and CDR2 YFSETQ. Trimming shortened V by 4 bases and J by 1 base, and 9 bases separated the two germline ends. The CDR3 is 13 amino acids. The CDR3 protein is CASSPGSSYEQYF. For the CDR3, the DNA is TGCGCCAGCAGCCCGGGTTCTTCCTACGAGCAGTACTTC.

The V and J genes are TRBV7-9 and TRBJ1-1; 7 positions agree with TRBD1. J was trimmed by 4 bases and V by 5 bases; bases with no gene match: 7. CDR3 length: 14 residues. Germline V gene sequence: CDR1 SEHNR, CDR2 FQNEAQ (reference sequence). In nucleotides, the CDR3 is TGTGCCAGCAGCGCAGGAGGGACAGTCACTGAAGCTTTCTTT. Its translation: CASSAGGTVTEAFF.

To note about this clone: This same CDR3 is encoded by further DNA sequences in the sample. The V and J genes are TRBV27 and TRBJ1-5, with a tentative D call TRBD1 (6 bases). CDR1 MNHEY and CDR2 SMNVEV come from the germline V gene (reference sequence). V was trimmed by 0 bases and J by 4 bases, leaving 10 bases between them. The CDR3 runs 15 residues. CDR3 region: CASSLSQGRNQPQHF. CDR3 coding DNA: TGTGCCAGCAGTTTATCGCAGGGGCGGAATCAGCCCCAGCATTTT.

The table lists this clone with a few counts. V is TRBV27 and J is TRBJ1-6; D call uncertain. The CDR3 contains 14 residues. The ends were cut back, 1 base at V and 13 bases at J, with 14 bases in the middle. Germline lookup yields CDR1 MNHEY and CDR2 SMNVEV (reference sequence). CDR3 coding DNA: TGTGCCAGCAGTTTATACCCGTTCTTTTCTCCCCTCCACTTT. Translating gives CASSLYPFFSPLHF.